A single sample is the source of the 12 T cell receptor beta chains below, sequenced in a study of T-cell memory formation after mild COVID-19. TCRdb processed the 5' RACE reads anew with MiXCR; each CDR3 protein has one entry. The sample has fewer than 700,000 distinct CDR3 sequences; roughly 18% are singletons. Material for sequencing was PBMCs or a T cell subset sorted from them (not recorded which). The receptors derive from an adult woman who had mild COVID-19 (a few samples of this study predate the infection). Cell type and time point are not known.

This clonotype was counted a few times. The V and J genes are TRBV5-1 and TRBJ2-5; the match to TRBD2 covers 8 bases. Germline loops: CDR1 SGHRS, CDR2 YFSETQ. This CDR3 region has 15 residues. After removal of 4 bases from V and 2 bases from J, the junction contained 7 bases not matched to a gene. CDR3 region: CASSLSGAIQETQYF. The CDR3 region has the DNA TGCGCCAGCAGCCTTAGCGGGGCTATTCAAGAGACCCAGTACTTC.

This clonotype was observed a handful of times. CDR3 nucleotides: TGTGCCAGCAGCGTAGGTCCCGGGACTAGGGACAATGAGCAGTTCTTC. Amino acids: CASSVGPGTRDNEQFF. The V and J genes are TRBV9 and TRBJ2-1, with 8 bases matching TRBD2. Germline loops: CDR1 SGDLS, CDR2 YYNGEE. This CDR3 comprises 16 residues. V dropped 0 bases and J dropped 5; count of bases not matched to a gene: 7.

In its sample, this clonotype was seen a few times. The chain uses TRBV7-3 and TRBJ2-7; D may be TRBD2 (6 bases). The CDR3 is 15 residues long. CDR1 is SGHTA, CDR2 FQGTGA, per germline. V dropped 4 bases and J dropped 5 bases, with 18 bases sitting between them. CDR3 protein: CASSSSASVMHEQYF. In DNA form, the CDR3 reads TGTGCCAGCAGCTCCTCGGCTAGCGTGATGCACGAGCAGTACTTC.

The V call is TRBV30, the J call TRBJ2-7; tentatively, D is TRBD1 or TRBD2 (5 bases each). Germline V gene lookup returns CDR1 GTSNPN and CDR2 SVGIG (reference sequence). Trimming stripped 0 bases from V and 2 bases from J, with 8 bases between. The CDR3 contains 13 residues. The CDR3 region is CAWSVGGPYEQYF. In DNA form, the CDR3 reads TGTGCCTGGAGTGTTGGGGGTCCCTACGAGCAGTACTTC. Based on the CDR3 plus reference TRBV30 and TRBJ2-7, the full variable domain is SQTIHQWPATLVQPVGSPLSLECTVEGTSNPNLYWYRQAAGRGLQLLFYSVGIGQISSEVPQNLSASRPQDRQFILSSKKLLLSDSGFYLCAWSVGGPYEQYFGPGTRLTVT.

The chain carries TRBV5-1 and TRBJ2-2; perhaps TRBD2 as D (5 bases). V shed 4 bases and J shed 2 bases, with 15 bases lying between them. The CDR3 is 16 amino acids. Per germline, CDR1 SGHRS and CDR2 YFSETQ. The DNA of the CDR3 is TGCGCCAGCAGCCCAAACATTGGAGGCAACACCGGGGAGCTGTTTTTT. It is translated as CASSPNIGGNTGELFF.

This clonotype turned up a few times. The genes are TRBV6-5 and TRBJ1-5; no definite D call. The CDR3 is 14 amino acids. Germline V gene sequence: CDR1 MNHEY, CDR2 SVGAGI. Deletions cut 2 bases from V and 3 bases from J, with 8 bases between. The CDR3 nucleotides read TGTGCCAGCAGTTACAGTATTTTCAATCAGCCCCAGCATTTT. Protein: CASSYSIFNQPQHF.

The CDR3 sequence: CASSDSLDLAHNNEQFF. The CDR3 coding sequence is TGTGCCAGCAGTGACTCCTTAGATCTAGCGCATAACAATGAGCAGTTCTTC. The chain uses TRBV6-4 and TRBJ2-1; D perhaps matches TRBD2 (6 bases). The CDR3 has 17 residues. V lost 0 bases and J 5 bases, leaving 17 bases between the germline ends. Germline CDR1 MRHNA, CDR2 SNTAGT.

The chain links TRBV6-1 to TRBJ2-1; D not resolved. Trimming removed 3 bases at V and 4 bases at J, with 7 bases between. From germline, CDR1 is MNHNS and CDR2 SASEGT. The CDR3 contains 13 residues. CDR3 coding DNA: TGTGCCAGCAGTGACTGGTCGTACAATGAGCAGTTCTTC. Residues: CASSDWSYNEQFF.

The chain recombines TRBV12-3 or TRBV12-4 with TRBJ1-2; no firm D call. V lost 5 bases to trimming and J lost 5 bases, with 12 bases between them. The CDR3 contains 13 residues. The CDR3 region has the DNA TGTGCCAGCAGTCGCCAAGAGTCTTATGGCTACACCTTC. Encoded protein: CASSRQESYGYTF.

V is TRBV23-1 and J is TRBJ1-4; TRBD1 aligns across 7 bases. TRBV23-1 is filed as an ORF, its function uncertain. With V trimmed by 8 bases and J by 7 bases, 10 bases remained unmatched. This CDR3 region has 14 residues. DNA for the CDR3: TGCGCCAGCTACCAGGGGGGGCCGAGTGAAAAACTGTTTTTT. Encoded protein: CASYQGGPSEKLFF.

V is TRBV5-1 and J is TRBJ2-5, with TRBD1 as a possible D gene (5 bases). CDR1 and CDR2 from the germline V gene are SGHRS and YFSETQ. This CDR3 spans 15 amino acids. Between the trimmed V and J ends, which lost 6 bases and 5 bases, there was a span of 20 bases. CDR3 DNA: TGCGCCAGCACCCCTCACGCAGGGTTTGGGGAGACCCAGTACTTC. It encodes CASTPHAGFGETQYF.

This sequence joins TRBV7-9 and TRBJ2-7, with D unclear. Germline values: CDR1 SEHNR, CDR2 FQNEAQ (reference sequence). The V gene lost 1 base and the J gene lost 6 bases, with 10 bases spanning the gap. The CDR3 length is 13 residues. CDR3 nucleotides: TGTGCCAGCAGCTTAGGACATACCGGCGAGCAGTACTTC. Translated, it gives CASSLGHTGEQYF.